The 10 T cell receptor beta chains reported below all come from one sample, sequenced in a study of blood T cell repertoires in COVID-19. Measured with immunoSEQ multiplex PCR; TCRdb has only the in-frame clones, and not every one. The sample contains 120,000 to 150,000 clones, 84% of which appear only once. Input material: peripheral blood. These receptors came from a woman aged 45-60 years in a cohort sampled during active or convalescent COVID-19.

The gene calls are TRBV7-2 and TRBJ2-5, with TRBD2 identical over 7 bases. V dropped 8 bases and J dropped 4; count of bases not matched to a gene: 4. The germline CDR1 and CDR2 sequences are SGHTA and FQGNSA. The CDR3 consists of 12 residues. CDR3 in amino acids: CASGTTVETQYF. The CDR3 DNA follows: TGTGCCAGCGGGACTACCGTAGAGACCCAGTACTTC.

The chain combines TRBV15 with TRBJ2-5; TRBD1 matches 7 bases. Germline values: CDR1 LNHNV, CDR2 YYDKDF (reference sequence). This CDR3 is built from 14 residues. V lost 3 bases and J lost 2; bases outside the gene matches: 3. The CDR3 nucleotides read TGTGCCACCAGCAGGGGACAGACGCAAGAGACCCAGTACTTC. As protein: CATSRGQTQETQYF.

This chain joins TRBV25-1 and TRBJ2-3; 11 positions match TRBD1. Germline V gives CDR1 MGHDK, CDR2 SYGVNS. Trimming removed 3 bases from V and 1 base from J; junction bases left unmatched: 6. The CDR3 has 17 amino acids. The DNA for the CDR3 is TGTGCCAGCAGTGAGGCCGGGACAGGGGGAGGCACAGATACGCAGTATTTT. As protein: CASSEAGTGGGTDTQYF.

The chain has TRBV2 and TRBJ2-3; 12 bases map to TRBD2. Trimming removed 11 bases from V and 6 bases from J; junction bases left unmatched: 9. Germline lookup yields CDR1 SNHLY and CDR2 FYNNEI. This CDR3 spans 14 amino acids. CDR3 coding DNA: TGTGCCGGTTTGACTAGCGGGGGCGCGGATACGCAGTATTTT. Protein product: CAGLTSGGADTQYF.

The chain recombines TRBV30 with TRBJ1-2, with 9 bases aligning to TRBD1. Trimming at V came to 4 bases and at J to 9 bases, leaving 9 bases not matched to a gene. The CDR3 is 13 residues long. Germline V gene sequence: CDR1 GTSNPN, CDR2 SVGIG (reference sequence). CDR3 in DNA: TGTGCCTGGACCGCGACAGGGGGGACGAGCTACACCTTC. It specifies CAWTATGGTSYTF.

The rearrangement links TRBV5-6 to TRBJ2-7; TRBD1 might be the D (5 bases). V was clipped by 0 bases and J by 0 bases, with 13 bases between them. In germline, CDR1 is SGHDT, CDR2 YYEEEE. The CDR3 runs to 16 residues. DNA of the CDR3: TGTGCCAGCAGCTTGGGGGGCATTAGGACCTCCTACGAGCAGTACTTC. It codes for CASSLGGIRTSYEQYF. Full variable domain (outside the CDR3, taken from reference TRBV5-6 and TRBJ2-7): DAGVTQSPTHLIKTRGQQVTLRCSPKSGHDTVSWYQQALGQGPQFIFQYYEEEERQRGNFPDRFSGHQFPNYSSELNVNALLLGDSALYLCASSLGGIRTSYEQYFGPGTRLTVT.

J is TRBJ2-5 and V is TRBV7-2; D not certain. The germline V gene encodes CDR1 SGHTA and CDR2 FQGNSA. CDR3 size: 15 residues. The V gene lost 3 bases and the J gene lost 3 bases, with 14 bases spanning the gap. CDR3 sequence (DNA): TGTGCCAGCAGCTTGTCGCCAGGCCCAGAAGAGACCCAGTACTTC. Its translation: CASSLSPGPEETQYF. Using reference TRBV7-2 and TRBJ2-5 for the parts outside the CDR3, the full variable domain is GAGVSQSPSNKVTEKGKDVELRCDPISGHTALYWYRQSLGQGLEFLIYFQGNSAPDKSGLPSDRFSAERTGGSVSTLTIQRTQQEDSAVYLCASSLSPGPEETQYFGPGTRLLVL.

As regards this clone: At the DNA level, this CDR3 is encoded by other sequences in the same sample as well. The chain has TRBV19 and TRBJ1-5; D unresolved. The CDR3 sequence is 12 residues long. The V end lost 7 bases, the J end lost 2 bases, and 6 bases lay between the germline ends. The germline gives CDR1 LNHDA, CDR2 SQIVND (reference sequence). The chain's CDR3 is CASKQGNQPQHF. The CDR3 DNA is TGTGCCAGTAAGCAGGGCAATCAGCCCCAGCATTTT. Based on the CDR3 plus reference TRBV19 and TRBJ1-5, the full variable domain is DGGITQSPKYLFRKEGQNVTLSCEQNLNHDAMYWYRQDPGQGLRLIYYSQIVNDFQKGDIAEGYSVSREKKESFPLTVTSAQKNPTAFYLCASKQGNQPQHFGDGTRLSIL.

This clone was detected only once. The chain couples TRBV10-3 to TRBJ1-1; weak D call: TRBD1 (6 bases). The CDR3 contains 14 residues. V was clipped by 2 bases and J by 4 bases, with 11 bases between them. The germline V gene encodes CDR1 ENHRY and CDR2 SYGVKD. The CDR3 here is CAISEGGLGTEAFF. In DNA form, the CDR3 reads TGTGCCATCAGTGAGGGGGGCTTGGGCACTGAAGCTTTCTTT.

The rearrangement uses TRBV11-3 and TRBJ2-1; D may be TRBD1 (6 bases). CDR3 length: 16 residues. The germline V and J ends were trimmed by 5 bases and 4 bases, with 18 bases remaining between them. Germline values: CDR1 SGHNT, CDR2 YENEEA. The CDR3 loop is CASSHGQLVPYNEQFF. The CDR3 bases are TGTGCCAGCAGCCATGGACAGCTCGTTCCATACAATGAGCAGTTCTTC.